This T cell receptor beta chain originates from a study of T cell changes during pregnancy in multiple sclerosis. The CDR3 spans 14 residues. Germline V CDR1 and CDR2: SGHVS, FQNEAQ. Trimming shortened V by 3 bases and J by 4 bases, and 10 bases separated the two germline ends. TCRdb keeps only in-frame clones here, not all; method: immunoSEQ multiplex PCR. The sample lists about 28,000 clones, about 89% occurring once. The sample here was CD4+ T cells from peripheral blood mononuclear cells, taken in the first trimester of pregnancy. This sequence originates from a female donor in good health, enrolled as a control in a pregnancy study. The chain employs TRBV7-8 and TRBJ1-5; no definite D call. CDR3 amino acids: CASSLGARNQPQHF. The CDR3 coding sequence is TGTGCCAGCAGCTTGGGCGCAAGGAATCAGCCCCAGCATTTT.